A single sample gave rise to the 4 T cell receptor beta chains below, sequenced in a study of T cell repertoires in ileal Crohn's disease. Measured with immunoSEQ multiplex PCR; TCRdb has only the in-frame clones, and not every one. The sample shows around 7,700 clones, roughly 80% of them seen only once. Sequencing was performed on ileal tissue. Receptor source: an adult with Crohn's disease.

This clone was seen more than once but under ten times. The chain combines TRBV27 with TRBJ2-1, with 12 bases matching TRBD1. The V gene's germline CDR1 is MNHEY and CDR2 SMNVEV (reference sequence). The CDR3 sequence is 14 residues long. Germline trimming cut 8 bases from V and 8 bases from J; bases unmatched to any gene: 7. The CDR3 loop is CASRGQGARDEQFF. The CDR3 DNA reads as TGTGCCAGCCGGGGACAGGGGGCGCGGGATGAGCAGTTCTTC.

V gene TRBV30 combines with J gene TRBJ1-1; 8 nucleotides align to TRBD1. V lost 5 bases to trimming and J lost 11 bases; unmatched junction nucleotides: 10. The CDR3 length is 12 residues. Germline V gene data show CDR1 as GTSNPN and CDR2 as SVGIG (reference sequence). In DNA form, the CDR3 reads TGTGCCTGGGGGGGCCGGGACAGGATGGCTTTCTTT. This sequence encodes CAWGGRDRMAFF. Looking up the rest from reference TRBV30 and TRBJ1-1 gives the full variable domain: SQTIHQWPATLVQPVGSPLSLECTVEGTSNPNLYWYRQAAGRGLQLLFYSVGIGQISSEVPQNLSASRPQDRQFILSSKKLLLSDSGFYLCAWGGRDRMAFFGQGTRLTVV.

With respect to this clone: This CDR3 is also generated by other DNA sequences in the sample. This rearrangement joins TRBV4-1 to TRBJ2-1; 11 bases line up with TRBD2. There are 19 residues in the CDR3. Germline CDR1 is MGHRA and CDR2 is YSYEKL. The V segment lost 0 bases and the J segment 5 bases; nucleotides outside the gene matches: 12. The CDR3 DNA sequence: TGCGCCAGCAGCCAAGATTTGGGGACTAGCGGAGTCCGGGACAATGAGCAGTTCTTC. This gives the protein CASSQDLGTSGVRDNEQFF.

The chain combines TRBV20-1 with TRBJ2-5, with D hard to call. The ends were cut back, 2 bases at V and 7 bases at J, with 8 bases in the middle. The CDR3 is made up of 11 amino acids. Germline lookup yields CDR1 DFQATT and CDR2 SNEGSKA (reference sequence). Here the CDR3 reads CSARPELTQYF. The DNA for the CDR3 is TGCAGTGCTAGACCCGAGCTGACCCAGTACTTC.